Following are 10 T cell receptor beta chains from one sample sequenced in a study of T-cell memory formation after mild COVID-19. TCRdb redid the calling of the 5' RACE reads with MiXCR, one entry per CDR3 protein. This repertoire shows roughly 510,000 distinct CDR3 sequences, around 15% found once; its top ten account for about 8.1%. Source material: PBMCs or a T cell subset sorted from them (not recorded which). These TCRs come from an adult woman who had mild COVID-19 (a few samples of this study predate the infection). Cell type and time point are not known.

The gene calls are TRBV7-2 and TRBJ2-5; D perhaps matches TRBD2 (6 bases). V lost 2 bases to trimming and J lost 3 bases, with 13 bases between them. The CDR3 is made up of 15 amino acids. Germline CDR1 SGHTA, CDR2 FQGNSA. CDR3 protein: CASSLFSRREETQYF. DNA for the CDR3: TGTGCCAGCAGCTTATTTTCGCGGAGGGAAGAGACCCAGTACTTC.

This chain uses TRBV20-1 with TRBJ1-5, with D perhaps matching TRBD1 (6 bases). V lost 0 bases, J lost 7 bases, and 13 bases lay in between. The CDR3 extends over 14 amino acids. Germline lookup yields CDR1 DFQATT and CDR2 SNEGSKA (reference sequence). The CDR3 region has the DNA TGCAGTGCTAGAGATACAGGGTCAGGGCAGCCCCAGCATTTT. It is translated as CSARDTGSGQPQHF.

This clonotype was detected many times. In nucleotides, the CDR3 is TGTGCCAGCAGTACAGCGGGAGGGAAGGGAGATACGCAGTATTTT. Protein sequence: CASSTAGGKGDTQYF. The rearrangement uses TRBV12-3 or TRBV12-4 and TRBJ2-3; 10 bases are shared with TRBD2. The length of the CDR3 is 15 residues. V lost 5 bases to trimming and J lost 5 bases; unmatched junction nucleotides: 7.

V and J are TRBV18 and TRBJ2-1, with TRBD2 identical over 7 bases. CDR3 length: 16 residues. Germline values: CDR1 KGHSH, CDR2 LQKENI. V trimming: 5 bases; J trimming: 3 bases; junction bases outside the gene matches: 10. The CDR3 reads CASSGFGGSGYNEQFF. CDR3 nucleotide sequence: TGTGCCAGCTCAGGTTTTGGCGGGAGTGGCTACAATGAGCAGTTCTTC.

This clonotype was recorded many times. The rearrangement links TRBV29-1 to TRBJ2-7, with D maybe TRBD1 (5 bases). V was trimmed by 0 bases and J by 3 bases, leaving 6 bases between them. Germline CDR1 and CDR2: SQVTM and ANQGSEA. CDR3 length: 12 residues. CDR3 bases: TGCAGCGTTGAAGACAGGGACTACGAGCAGTACTTC. It yields the protein CSVEDRDYEQYF.

In its sample, this clonotype was seen a few times. CDR3 region: CASSYSVRDTGELFF. In DNA, the CDR3 is TGTGCCAGCAGTTACTCGGTACGGGACACCGGGGAGCTGTTTTTT. The rearrangement uses TRBV6-5 and TRBJ2-2; unclear D gene. This CDR3 region has 15 residues. Germline CDR1 is MNHEY and CDR2 is SVGAGI. The V end was cut by 0 bases, the J end by 3 bases, with 8 bases between.

In this sample, this clonotype turned up a few times. The chain links TRBV20-1 to TRBJ1-3, with D possibly being TRBD1 (6 bases). CDR1 is DFQATT and CDR2 is SNEGSKA in the germline V gene (reference sequence). The CDR3 sequence is 14 residues long. V dropped 5 bases and J dropped 4 bases, with 15 bases sitting between them. CDR3 DNA: TGCAGTGCTTCGGACAGTATGATAGGAAACACCATATATTTT. Protein product: CSASDSMIGNTIYF.

This clonotype has a count of ten or more. The chain links TRBV29-1 to TRBJ2-1; TRBD2 agrees at 13 bases. After removal of 5 bases from V and 12 bases from J, the junction contained 22 bases not matched to a gene. Germline V gene lookup returns CDR1 SQVTM and CDR2 ANQGSEA. The CDR3 loop spans 18 amino acids. The chain's CDR3 is CSVQSTTPGLAGYGGQFF. The CDR3 nucleotides are TGCAGCGTTCAGTCCACGACCCCGGGACTAGCGGGGTATGGGGGGCAGTTCTTC.

The genes are TRBV25-1 and TRBJ2-7; TRBD2 matches at 14 bases. This CDR3 is 17 amino acids long. Trimming cost V 2 bases and J 3 bases; bases outside gene matches: 6. The V gene's germline CDR1 is MGHDK and CDR2 SYGVNS. CDR3 sequence: CASSEPGLAGAYYEQYF. CDR3 DNA: TGTGCCAGCAGTGAACCGGGACTAGCGGGGGCATACTACGAGCAGTACTTC.

This clonotype was picked up a small number of times. The J gene is TRBJ2-1, the V gene TRBV30; 7 positions match TRBD2. Germline V gene data show CDR1 as GTSNPN and CDR2 as SVGIG (reference sequence). This CDR3 is built from 13 residues. J was trimmed by 7 bases and V by 2 bases; bases with no gene match: 5. As DNA, the CDR3 is TGTGCCTGGAGTCTGAGGGAGGGGAATGAGCAGTTCTTC. Residues: CAWSLREGNEQFF.